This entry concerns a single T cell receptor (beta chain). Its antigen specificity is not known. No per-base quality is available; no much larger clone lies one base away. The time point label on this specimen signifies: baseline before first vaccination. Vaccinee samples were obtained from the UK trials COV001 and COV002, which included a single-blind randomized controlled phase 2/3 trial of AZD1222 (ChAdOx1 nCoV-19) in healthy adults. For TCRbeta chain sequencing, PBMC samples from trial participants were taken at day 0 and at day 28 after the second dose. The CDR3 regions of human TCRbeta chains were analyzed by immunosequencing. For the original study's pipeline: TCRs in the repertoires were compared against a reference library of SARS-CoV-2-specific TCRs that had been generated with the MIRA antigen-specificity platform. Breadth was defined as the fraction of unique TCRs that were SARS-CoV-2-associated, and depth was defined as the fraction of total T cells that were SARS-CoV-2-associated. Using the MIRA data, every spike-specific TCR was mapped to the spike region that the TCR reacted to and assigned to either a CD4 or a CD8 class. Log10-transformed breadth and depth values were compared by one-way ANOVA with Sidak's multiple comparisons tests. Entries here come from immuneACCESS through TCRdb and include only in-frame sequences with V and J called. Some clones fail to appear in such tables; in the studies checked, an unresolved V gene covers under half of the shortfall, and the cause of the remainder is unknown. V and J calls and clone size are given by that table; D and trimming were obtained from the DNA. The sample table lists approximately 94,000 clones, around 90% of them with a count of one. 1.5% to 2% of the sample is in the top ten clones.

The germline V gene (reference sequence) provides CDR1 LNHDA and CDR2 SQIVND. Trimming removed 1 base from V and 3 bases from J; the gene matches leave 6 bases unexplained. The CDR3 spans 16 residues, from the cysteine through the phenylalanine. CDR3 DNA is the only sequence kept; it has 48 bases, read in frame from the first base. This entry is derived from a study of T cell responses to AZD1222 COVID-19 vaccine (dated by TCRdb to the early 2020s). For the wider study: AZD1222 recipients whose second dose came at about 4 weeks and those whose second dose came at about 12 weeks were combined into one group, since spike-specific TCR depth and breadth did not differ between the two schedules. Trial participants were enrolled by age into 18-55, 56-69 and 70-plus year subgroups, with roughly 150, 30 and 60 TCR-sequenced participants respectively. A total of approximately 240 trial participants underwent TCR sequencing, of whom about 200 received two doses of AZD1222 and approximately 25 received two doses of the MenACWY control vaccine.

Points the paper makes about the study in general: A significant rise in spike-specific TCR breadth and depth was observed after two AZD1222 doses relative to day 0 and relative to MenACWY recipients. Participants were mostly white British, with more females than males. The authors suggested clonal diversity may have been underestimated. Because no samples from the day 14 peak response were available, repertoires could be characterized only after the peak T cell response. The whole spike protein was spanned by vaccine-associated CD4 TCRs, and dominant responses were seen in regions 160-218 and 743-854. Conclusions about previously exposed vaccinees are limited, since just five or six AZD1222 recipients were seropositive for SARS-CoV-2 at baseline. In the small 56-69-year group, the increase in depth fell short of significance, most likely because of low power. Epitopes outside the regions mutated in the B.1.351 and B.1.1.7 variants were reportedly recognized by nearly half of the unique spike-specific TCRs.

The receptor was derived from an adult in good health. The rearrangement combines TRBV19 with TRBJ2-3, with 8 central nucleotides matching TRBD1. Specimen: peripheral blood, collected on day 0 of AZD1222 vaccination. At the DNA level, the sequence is TGTGCCAGTAGTATAGTTCCCGGGACAGGTACAGATACGCAGTATTTT. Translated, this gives CASSIVPGTGTDTQYF. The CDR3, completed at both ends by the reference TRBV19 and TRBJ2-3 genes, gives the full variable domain DGGITQSPKYLFRKEGQNVTLSCEQNLNHDAMYWYRQDPGQGLRLIYYSQIVNDFQKGDIAEGYSVSREKKESFPLTVTSAQKNPTAFYLCASSIVPGTGTDTQYFGPGTRLTVL.